Listed here are 14 T cell receptor beta chains from one sample, sequenced in a study of patients and donors after allogeneic stem cell transplantation. TCRdb itself ran the RT-PCR reads through MiXCR, one entry per CDR3 protein. The table shows roughly 880,000 distinct CDR3 sequences, with under 20% occurring only once. Sequences were obtained from blood, either unsorted or a sorted T cell fraction (not recorded which). Receptors originate from a human donor who was either an allogeneic HSCT recipient or a stem cell or donor lymphocyte infusion donor (not recorded which). It is not recorded whose cells these are; they may come from a transplant donor.

The CDR3 DNA follows: TGCAGTGCTAGAAAGGGACAGAAACCCTACGAGCAGTACTTC. Amino acid sequence: CSARKGQKPYEQYF. V gene TRBV20-1 combines with J gene TRBJ2-7, with 7 bases aligning to TRBD1. CDR3 length: 14 amino acids. Germline V gives CDR1 DFQATT, CDR2 SNEGSKA (reference sequence). V shed 2 bases and J 2 bases; nucleotides not matched to a gene: 6.

In this sample, this clonotype turned up a few times. In nucleotides, the CDR3 is TGTGCCAGCAGTCACGGACAGGGGCGCGAGCAGTACTTC. It specifies CASSHGQGREQYF. The chain is built from TRBV6-2 or TRBV6-3 and TRBJ2-7; TRBD1 aligns across 9 bases. CDR3 size: 13 residues. After removal of 5 bases from V and 6 bases from J, the junction contained 5 bases not matched to a gene. Germline CDR1 and CDR2: MNHEY and SVGEGT.

This clonotype has only a few counts. The genes are TRBV29-1 and TRBJ2-5, with D maybe TRBD2 (5 bases). Per germline, CDR1 SQVTM and CDR2 ANQGSEA. This CDR3 comprises 13 residues. V was cut by 1 base and J by 4 bases, with 10 bases left in between. The CDR3 nucleotides are TGCAGCGTTGAAGTCCCGGGGAGAGAGACCCAGTACTTC. Translated: CSVEVPGRETQYF.

In this sample, this clonotype turned up a few times. V gene TRBV18 combines with J gene TRBJ1-1; D remains ambiguous. V gave up 0 bases and J gave up 2 bases, with 7 bases separating them. The germline V gene encodes CDR1 KGHSH and CDR2 LQKENI. This CDR3 is built from 14 residues. CDR3 bases: TGTGCCAGCTCACCACCGGGCAAAAACACTGAAGCTTTCTTT. Amino acid sequence: CASSPPGKNTEAFF.

This clonotype was observed a handful of times. The V and J genes are TRBV29-1 and TRBJ1-2; 8 nucleotides align to TRBD1. The V gene end was trimmed by 7 bases and the J gene end by 4 bases; junction bases not matched to a gene: 14. The CDR3 contains 15 residues. The germline V gene encodes CDR1 SQVTM and CDR2 ANQGSEA. Here the CDR3 reads CSAHSRTGRTYGYTF. The CDR3 DNA follows: TGCAGCGCCCATAGTAGGACAGGGAGGACCTATGGCTACACCTTC. The full variable domain, with the rest looked up from reference TRBV29-1 and TRBJ1-2, is SAVISQKPSRDICQRGTSLTIQCQVDSQVTMMFWYRQQPGQSLTLIATANQGSEATYESGFVIDKFPISRPNLTFSTLTVSNMSPEDSSIYLCSAHSRTGRTYGYTFGSGTRLTVV.

The V and J genes are TRBV29-1 and TRBJ1-5, with 7 nucleotides matching TRBD1. V lost 6 bases and J lost 3; bases outside the gene matches: 5. In germline, CDR1 is SQVTM, CDR2 ANQGSEA. The CDR3 contains 13 residues. The CDR3, as DNA: TGCAGCGTGTCAGGGGGTACCAATCAGCCCCAGCATTTT. Translation gives CSVSGGTNQPQHF.

A few counts support this clonotype. The rearrangement links TRBV12-3 or TRBV12-4 to TRBJ2-7, with D perhaps assigned TRBD1 or TRBD2 (5 bases each). Trimming removed 6 bases at V and 2 bases at J, with 17 bases between. The CDR3 runs to 15 residues. CDR3 region: CASSRTRGRPYEQYF. The CDR3 DNA reads TGTGCCAGCAGCCGGACGAGGGGTAGACCCTACGAGCAGTACTTC.

The chain is built from TRBV5-1 and TRBJ2-2, with D tentatively TRBD1 (7 bases). V was pared by 1 base and J by 4 bases, with 11 bases between. Germline loops: CDR1 SGHRS, CDR2 YFSETQ. The CDR3 consists of 15 residues. This CDR3 reads CASSLFQGGTGELFF. In nucleotides, the CDR3 is TGCGCCAGCAGCTTGTTCCAGGGGGGCACCGGGGAGCTGTTTTTT.

In this sample, this clonotype turned up a few times. V is TRBV24-1 and J is TRBJ2-1; 8 positions match TRBD2. CDR1 and CDR2 (germline): KGHDR, SFDVKD. This CDR3 has 13 residues. V trimming: 7 bases; J trimming: 7 bases; junction bases outside the gene matches: 5. In DNA, the CDR3 is TGTGCCACCAGAGGACTAGCCCGAAATGAGCAGTTCTTC. Its translation is CATRGLARNEQFF.

The chain employs TRBV21-1 and TRBJ2-7; no DNA check was done on the table's D call, TRBD1. TRBV21-1 is noted as a pseudogene. The CDR3 is made up of 14 amino acids. CDR3 sequence reads: CASSSGRSHYEQYF. CDR3 sequence (DNA): TGTGCCAGCAGCTCGGGTAGGTCCCACTACGAGCAGTACTTC.

The chain carries TRBV11-2 and TRBJ2-2; D call uncertain. There are 13 residues in the CDR3. V was cut by 4 bases and J by 6 bases, with 9 bases left in between. The germline CDR1 and CDR2 sequences are SGHAT and FQNNGV. This chain's CDR3 is CASSSPRSGELFF. The CDR3 coding sequence is TGTGCCAGCAGCTCCCCCCGGTCCGGGGAGCTGTTTTTT. Full variable domain (outside the CDR3, taken from reference TRBV11-2 and TRBJ2-2): EAGVAQSPRYKIIEKRQSVAFWCNPISGHATLYWYQQILGQGPKLLIQFQNNGVVDDSQLPKDRFSAERLKGVDSTLKIQPAKLEDSAVYLCASSSPRSGELFFGEGSRLTVL.

This clonotype has just a few counts. V usage is TRBV5-4 and J usage is TRBJ2-1; TRBD1 is a possible D gene (6 bases). CDR1 is SGHNT and CDR2 is YYREEE in the germline V gene (reference sequence). The CDR3 has 16 amino acids. V shed 6 bases and J shed 4 bases, with 20 bases lying between them. CDR3 region: CASITQGPAWYNEQFF. The CDR3 DNA follows: TGTGCCAGCATCACCCAGGGGCCAGCGTGGTACAATGAGCAGTTCTTC.

The chain combines TRBV7-8 with TRBJ1-6; D uncertain. V was trimmed by 1 base and J by 9 bases, leaving 16 bases between them. Germline CDR1 reads SGHVS; CDR2 reads FQNEAQ. The CDR3 consists of 16 residues. The CDR3 DNA sequence: TGTGCCAGCAGCTTAGAGACACATACTGATGGTTCACCCCTCCACTTT. It yields the protein CASSLETHTDGSPLHF.

This clonotype was detected only a few times. This CDR3 reads CSLPGMNTEAFF. For the CDR3, the DNA is TGCAGCCTCCCAGGGATGAACACTGAAGCTTTCTTT. The V and J genes are TRBV20-1 and TRBJ1-1; a possible D gene is TRBD1 (5 bases). The CDR3 consists of 12 residues. Per the germline V gene, CDR1 is DFQATT and CDR2 is SNEGSKA (reference sequence).